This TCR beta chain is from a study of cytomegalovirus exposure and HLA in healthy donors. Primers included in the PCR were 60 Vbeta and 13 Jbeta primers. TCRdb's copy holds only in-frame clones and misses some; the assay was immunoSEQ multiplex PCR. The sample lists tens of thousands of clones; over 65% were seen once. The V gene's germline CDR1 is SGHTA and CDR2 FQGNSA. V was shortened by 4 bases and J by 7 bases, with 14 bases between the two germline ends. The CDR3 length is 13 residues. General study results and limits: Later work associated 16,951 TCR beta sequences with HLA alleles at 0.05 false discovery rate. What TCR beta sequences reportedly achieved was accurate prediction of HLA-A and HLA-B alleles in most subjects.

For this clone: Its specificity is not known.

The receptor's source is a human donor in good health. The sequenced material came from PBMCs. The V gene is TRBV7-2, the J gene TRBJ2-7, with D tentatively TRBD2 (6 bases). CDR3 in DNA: TGTGCCAGCAGCTCCCCAACGCGGGAAGAGCAGTACTTC. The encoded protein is CASSSPTREEQYF.